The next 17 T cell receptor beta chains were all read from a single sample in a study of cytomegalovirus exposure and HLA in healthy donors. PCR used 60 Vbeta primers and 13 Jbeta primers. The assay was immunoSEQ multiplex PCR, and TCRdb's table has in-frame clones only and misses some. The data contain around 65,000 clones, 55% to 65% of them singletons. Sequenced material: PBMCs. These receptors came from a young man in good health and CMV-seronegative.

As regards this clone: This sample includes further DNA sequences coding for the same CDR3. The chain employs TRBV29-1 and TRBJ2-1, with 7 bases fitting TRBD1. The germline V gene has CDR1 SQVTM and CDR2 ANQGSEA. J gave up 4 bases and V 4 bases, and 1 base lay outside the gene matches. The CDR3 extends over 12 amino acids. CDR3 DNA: TGCAGCGTTGGGACAGGATACAATGAGCAGTTCTTC. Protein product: CSVGTGYNEQFF.

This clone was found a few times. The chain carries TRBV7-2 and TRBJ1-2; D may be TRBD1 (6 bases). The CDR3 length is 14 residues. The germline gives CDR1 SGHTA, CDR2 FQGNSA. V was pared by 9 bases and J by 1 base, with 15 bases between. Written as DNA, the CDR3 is TGTGCCAGTGGGGGCAGGGAGTTTAACTATGGCTACACCTTC. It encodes CASGGREFNYGYTF.

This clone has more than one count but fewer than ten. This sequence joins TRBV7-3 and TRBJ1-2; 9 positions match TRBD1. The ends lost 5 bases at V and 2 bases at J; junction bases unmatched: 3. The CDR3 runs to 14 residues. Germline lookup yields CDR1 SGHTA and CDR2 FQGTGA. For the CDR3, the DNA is TGTGCCAGCAGCCTGGGGACAGGGAACTATGGCTACACCTTC. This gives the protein CASSLGTGNYGYTF.

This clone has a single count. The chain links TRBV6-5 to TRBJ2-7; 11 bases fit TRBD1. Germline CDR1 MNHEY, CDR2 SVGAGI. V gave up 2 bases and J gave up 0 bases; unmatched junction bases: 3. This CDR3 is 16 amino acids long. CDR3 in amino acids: CASSYAGQGGSYEQYF. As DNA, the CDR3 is TGTGCCAGCAGTTACGCGGGACAGGGGGGCTCCTACGAGCAGTACTTC.

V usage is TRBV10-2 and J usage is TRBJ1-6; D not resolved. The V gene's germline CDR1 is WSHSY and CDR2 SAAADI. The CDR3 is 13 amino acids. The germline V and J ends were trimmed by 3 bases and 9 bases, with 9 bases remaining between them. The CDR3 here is CASSDVGRSPLHF. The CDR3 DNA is TGCGCCAGCAGTGACGTGGGCCGTTCACCCCTCCACTTT.

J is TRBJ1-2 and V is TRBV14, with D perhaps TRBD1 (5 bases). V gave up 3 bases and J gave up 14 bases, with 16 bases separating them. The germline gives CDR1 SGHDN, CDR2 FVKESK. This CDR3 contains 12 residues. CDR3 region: CASSHVRGTWTF. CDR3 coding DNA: TGTGCCAGCAGCCACGTTAGGGGCACTTGGACCTTC.

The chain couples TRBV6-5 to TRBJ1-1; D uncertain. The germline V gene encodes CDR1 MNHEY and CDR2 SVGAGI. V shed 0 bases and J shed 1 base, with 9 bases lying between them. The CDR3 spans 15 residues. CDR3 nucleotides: TGTGCCAGCAGTTACTCGATTGTAGCGAACACTGAAGCTTTCTTT. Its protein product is CASSYSIVANTEAFF.

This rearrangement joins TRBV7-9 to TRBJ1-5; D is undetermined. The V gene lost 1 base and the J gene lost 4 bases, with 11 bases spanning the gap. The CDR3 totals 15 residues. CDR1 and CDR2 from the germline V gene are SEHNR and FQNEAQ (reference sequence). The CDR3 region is CASSLGDKANQPQHF. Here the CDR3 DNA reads TGTGCCAGCAGCTTAGGCGACAAGGCGAATCAGCCCCAGCATTTT.

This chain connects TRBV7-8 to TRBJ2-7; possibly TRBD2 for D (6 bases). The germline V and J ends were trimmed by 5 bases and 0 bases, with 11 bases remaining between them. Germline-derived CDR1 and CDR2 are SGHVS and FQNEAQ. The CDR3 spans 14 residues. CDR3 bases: TGTGCCAGCAGCCCGCGGAGGGGCTCCTACGAGCAGTACTTC. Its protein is CASSPRRGSYEQYF.

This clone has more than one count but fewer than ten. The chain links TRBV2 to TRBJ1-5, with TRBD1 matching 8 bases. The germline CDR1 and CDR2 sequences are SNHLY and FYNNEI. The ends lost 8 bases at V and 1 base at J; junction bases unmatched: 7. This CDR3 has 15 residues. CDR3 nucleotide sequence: TGTGCCAGCTTGGACAGGGCTGGCAGCAATCAGCCCCAGCATTTT. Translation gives CASLDRAGSNQPQHF.

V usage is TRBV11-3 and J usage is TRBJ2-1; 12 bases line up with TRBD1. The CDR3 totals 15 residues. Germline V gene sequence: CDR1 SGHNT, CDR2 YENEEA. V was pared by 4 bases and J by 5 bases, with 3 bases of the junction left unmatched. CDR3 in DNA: TGTGCCAGCAGCTCCGGGACAGGGGGCAACAATGAGCAGTTCTTC. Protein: CASSSGTGGNNEQFF.

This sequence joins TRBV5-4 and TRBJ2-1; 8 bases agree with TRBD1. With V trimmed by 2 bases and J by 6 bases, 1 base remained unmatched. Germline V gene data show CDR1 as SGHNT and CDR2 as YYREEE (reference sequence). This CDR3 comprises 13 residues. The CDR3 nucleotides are TGTGCCAGCAGCTTACAGGGGGGCAATGAGCAGTTCTTC. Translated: CASSLQGGNEQFF.

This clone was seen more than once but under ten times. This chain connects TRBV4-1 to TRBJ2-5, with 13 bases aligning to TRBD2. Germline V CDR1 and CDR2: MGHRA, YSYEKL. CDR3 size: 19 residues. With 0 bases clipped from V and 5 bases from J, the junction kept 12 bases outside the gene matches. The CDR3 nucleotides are TGCGCCAGCAGCCAAGATACACTAGCGGGGGGGCTAGGTCTTGAGACCCAGTACTTC. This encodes CASSQDTLAGGLGLETQYF.

For the CDR3, the DNA is TGTGCCAGCAGCAGGCTCGACGGGAACTCCTACGAGCAGTACTTC. This sequence encodes CASSRLDGNSYEQYF. The chain recombines TRBV9 with TRBJ2-7; D may be TRBD2 (5 bases). The V gene lost 4 bases and the J gene lost 0 bases, with 14 bases spanning the gap. This CDR3 is 15 amino acids long. CDR1 SGDLS and CDR2 YYNGEE come from the germline V gene.

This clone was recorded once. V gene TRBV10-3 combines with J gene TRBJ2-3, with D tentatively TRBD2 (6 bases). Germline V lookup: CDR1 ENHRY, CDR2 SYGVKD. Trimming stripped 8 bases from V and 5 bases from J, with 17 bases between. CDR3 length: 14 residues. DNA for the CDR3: TGTGCCATCCGCGGGGTCAACTCGAGAGATACGCAGTATTTT. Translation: CAIRGVNSRDTQYF.

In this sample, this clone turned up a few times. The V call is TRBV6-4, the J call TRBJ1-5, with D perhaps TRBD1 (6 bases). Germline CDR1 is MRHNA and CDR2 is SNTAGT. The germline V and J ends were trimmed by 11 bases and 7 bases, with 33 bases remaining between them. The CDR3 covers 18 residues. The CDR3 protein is CASTPPGGSNIRLQPQHF. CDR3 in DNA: TGTGCCTCCACTCCCCCGGGGGGCTCTAACATTAGGTTGCAGCCCCAGCATTTT.

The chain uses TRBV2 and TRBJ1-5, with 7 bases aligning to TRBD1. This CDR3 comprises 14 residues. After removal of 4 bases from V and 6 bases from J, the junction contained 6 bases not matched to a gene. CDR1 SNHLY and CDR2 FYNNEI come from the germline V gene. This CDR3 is CASSVYRGGQPQHF. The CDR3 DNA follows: TGTGCCAGCAGTGTATACAGGGGAGGTCAGCCCCAGCATTTT.